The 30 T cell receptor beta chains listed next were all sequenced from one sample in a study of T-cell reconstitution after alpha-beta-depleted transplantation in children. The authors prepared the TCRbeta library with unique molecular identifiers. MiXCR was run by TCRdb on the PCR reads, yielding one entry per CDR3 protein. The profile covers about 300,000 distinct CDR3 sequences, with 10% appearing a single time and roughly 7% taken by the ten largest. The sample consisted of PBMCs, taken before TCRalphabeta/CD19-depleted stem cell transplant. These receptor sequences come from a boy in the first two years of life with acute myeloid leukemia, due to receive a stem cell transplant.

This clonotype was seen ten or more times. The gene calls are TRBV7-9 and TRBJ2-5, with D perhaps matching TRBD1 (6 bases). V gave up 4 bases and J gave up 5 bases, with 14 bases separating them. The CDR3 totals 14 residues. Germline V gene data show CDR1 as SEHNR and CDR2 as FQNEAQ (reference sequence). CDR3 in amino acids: CASSYRVVKETQYF. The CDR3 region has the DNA TGTGCCAGCAGCTACAGGGTAGTTAAGGAGACCCAGTACTTC.

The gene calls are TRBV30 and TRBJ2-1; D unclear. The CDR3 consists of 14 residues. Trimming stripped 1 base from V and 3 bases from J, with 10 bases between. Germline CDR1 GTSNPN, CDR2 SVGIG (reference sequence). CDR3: CAWSGVSGYNEQFF. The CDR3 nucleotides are TGTGCCTGGAGTGGAGTATCAGGCTACAATGAGCAGTTCTTC.

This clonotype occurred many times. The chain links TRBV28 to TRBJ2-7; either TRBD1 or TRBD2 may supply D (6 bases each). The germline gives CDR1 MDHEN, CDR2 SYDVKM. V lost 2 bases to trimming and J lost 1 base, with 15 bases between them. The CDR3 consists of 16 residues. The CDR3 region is CASSLPEGDFSYEQYF. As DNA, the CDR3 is TGTGCCAGCAGTTTACCCGAGGGGGACTTTTCCTACGAGCAGTACTTC.

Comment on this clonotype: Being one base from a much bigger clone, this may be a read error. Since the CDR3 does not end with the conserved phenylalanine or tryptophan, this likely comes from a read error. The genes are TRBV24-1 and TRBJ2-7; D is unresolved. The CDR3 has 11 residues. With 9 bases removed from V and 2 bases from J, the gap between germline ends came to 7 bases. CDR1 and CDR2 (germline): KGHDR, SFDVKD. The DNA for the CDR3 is TGTGCCACCCCGGCCACCTACGAGCAGTACTCC. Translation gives CATPATYEQYS.

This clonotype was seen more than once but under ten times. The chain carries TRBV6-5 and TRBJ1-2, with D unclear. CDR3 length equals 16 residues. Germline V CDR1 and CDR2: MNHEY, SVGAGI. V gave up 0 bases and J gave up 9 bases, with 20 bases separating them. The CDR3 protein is CASSYSGRRTGLRYTF. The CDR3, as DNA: TGTGCCAGCAGTTACTCGGGTCGTCGGACCGGGTTACGCTACACCTTC.

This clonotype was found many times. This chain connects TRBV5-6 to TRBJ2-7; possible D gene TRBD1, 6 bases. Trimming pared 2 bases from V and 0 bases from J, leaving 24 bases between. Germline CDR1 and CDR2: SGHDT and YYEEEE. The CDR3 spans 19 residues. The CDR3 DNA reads TGTGCCAGCAGCTTTTGGTTGGGAGTTCCGGGACAATACTCCTACGAGCAGTACTTC. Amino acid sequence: CASSFWLGVPGQYSYEQYF.

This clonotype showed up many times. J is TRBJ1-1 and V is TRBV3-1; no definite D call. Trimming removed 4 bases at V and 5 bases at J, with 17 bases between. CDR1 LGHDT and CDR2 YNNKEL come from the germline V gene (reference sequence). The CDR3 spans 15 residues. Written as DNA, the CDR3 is TGTGCCAGCAGCCCCCTAGGGATGGCGAGGACTGAAGCTTTCTTT. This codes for CASSPLGMARTEAFF.

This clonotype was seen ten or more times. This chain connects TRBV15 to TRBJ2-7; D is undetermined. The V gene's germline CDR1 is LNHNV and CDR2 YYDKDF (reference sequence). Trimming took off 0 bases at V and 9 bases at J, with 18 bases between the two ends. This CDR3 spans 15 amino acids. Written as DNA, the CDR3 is TGTGCCACCAGCAGAGATCTTCAATCTCGCTGGGGGCAGTACTTC. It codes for CATSRDLQSRWGQYF.

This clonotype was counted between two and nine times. The CDR3 spells CASSPPGLAGVHNEQFF. CDR3 in DNA: TGTGCCAGCTCACCACCGGGACTAGCGGGGGTCCACAATGAGCAGTTCTTC. The chain combines TRBV18 with TRBJ2-1; 14 nucleotides line up with TRBD2. The germline gives CDR1 KGHSH, CDR2 LQKENI. Trimming took 0 bases from V and 5 from J; bases not matched to a gene: 3. The CDR3 has 17 amino acids. The full variable domain, its missing parts supplied by reference TRBV18 and TRBJ2-1, is NAGVMQNPRHLVRRRGQEARLRCSPMKGHSHVYWYRQLPEEGLKFMVYLQKENIIDESGMPKERFSAEFPKEGPSILRIQQVVRGDSAAYFCASSPPGLAGVHNEQFFGPGTRLTVL.

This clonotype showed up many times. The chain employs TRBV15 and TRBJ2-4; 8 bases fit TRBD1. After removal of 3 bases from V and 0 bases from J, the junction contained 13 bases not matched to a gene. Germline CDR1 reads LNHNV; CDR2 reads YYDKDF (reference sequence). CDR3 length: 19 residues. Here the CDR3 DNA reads TGTGCCACCAGCAGGGGACAGGCCTTAACGTTTTTAGCCAAAAACATTCAGTACTTC. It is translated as CATSRGQALTFLAKNIQYF.

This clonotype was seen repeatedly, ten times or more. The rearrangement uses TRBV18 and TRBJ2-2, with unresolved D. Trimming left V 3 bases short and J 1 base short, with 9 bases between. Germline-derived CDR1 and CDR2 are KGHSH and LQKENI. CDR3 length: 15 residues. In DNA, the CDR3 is TGTGCCAGCTCACCTGACCTGGGGAACACCGGGGAGCTGTTTTTT. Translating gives CASSPDLGNTGELFF.

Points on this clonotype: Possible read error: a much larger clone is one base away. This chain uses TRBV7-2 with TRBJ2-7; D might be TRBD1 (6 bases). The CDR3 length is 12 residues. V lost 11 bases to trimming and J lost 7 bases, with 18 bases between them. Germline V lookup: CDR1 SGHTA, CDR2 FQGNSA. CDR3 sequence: CAGLGGRWEQYF. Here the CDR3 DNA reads TGTGCCGGCTTAGGGGGTAGATGGGAGCAGTACTTC.

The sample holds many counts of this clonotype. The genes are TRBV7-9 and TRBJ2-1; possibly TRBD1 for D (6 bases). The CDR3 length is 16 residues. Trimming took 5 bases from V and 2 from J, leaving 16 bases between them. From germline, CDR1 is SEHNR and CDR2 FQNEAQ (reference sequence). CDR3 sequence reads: CASSHREAFTYNEQFF. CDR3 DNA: TGTGCCAGCAGCCACAGGGAAGCGTTTACCTACAATGAGCAGTTCTTC.

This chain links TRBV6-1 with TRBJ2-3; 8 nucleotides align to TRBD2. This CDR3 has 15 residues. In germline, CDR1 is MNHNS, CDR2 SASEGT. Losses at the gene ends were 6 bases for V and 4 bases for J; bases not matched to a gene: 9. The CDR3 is CASRALSGGPDTQYF. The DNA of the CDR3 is TGTGCCAGCAGGGCCCTGAGCGGGGGACCAGATACGCAGTATTTT.

The CDR3 DNA reads TGTGCCAGCAGTTTTCTTGGCGTTTCCTACAATGAGCAGTTCTTC. It is translated as CASSFLGVSYNEQFF. The genes are TRBV6-5 and TRBJ2-1; D unclear. This CDR3 region has 15 residues. In germline, CDR1 is MNHEY, CDR2 SVGAGI. Between the trimmed V and J ends, which lost 4 bases and 1 base, there was a span of 11 bases.

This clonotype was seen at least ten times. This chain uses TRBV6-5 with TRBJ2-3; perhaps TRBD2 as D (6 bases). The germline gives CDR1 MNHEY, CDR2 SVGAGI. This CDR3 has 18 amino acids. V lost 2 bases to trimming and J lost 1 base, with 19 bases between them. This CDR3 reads CASSYPSRGTAGTDTQYF. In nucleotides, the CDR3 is TGTGCCAGCAGTTACCCGAGCCGGGGGACGGCAGGCACAGATACGCAGTATTTT.

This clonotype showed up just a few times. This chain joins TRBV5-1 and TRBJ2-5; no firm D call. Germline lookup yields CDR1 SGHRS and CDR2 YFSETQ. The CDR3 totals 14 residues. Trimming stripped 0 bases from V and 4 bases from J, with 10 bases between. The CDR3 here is CASSLGAKGETQYF. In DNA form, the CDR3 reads TGCGCCAGCAGCTTGGGGGCGAAGGGAGAGACCCAGTACTTC.

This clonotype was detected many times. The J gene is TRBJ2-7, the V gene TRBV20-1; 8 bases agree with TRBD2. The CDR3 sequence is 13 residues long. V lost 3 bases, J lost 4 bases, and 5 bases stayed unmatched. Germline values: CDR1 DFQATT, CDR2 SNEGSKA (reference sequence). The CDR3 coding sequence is TGCAGTGCTAGTATGGCGGGGGGTTACGAGCAGTACTTC. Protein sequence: CSASMAGGYEQYF.

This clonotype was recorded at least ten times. The CDR3 DNA sequence: TGTGCCAGCAGCGTAGAGTCGGGGGGGCTGAACGAGCAGTACTTC. Amino acid sequence: CASSVESGGLNEQYF. The chain carries TRBV9 and TRBJ2-7; 8 bases line up with TRBD2. The CDR3 sequence is 15 residues long. Per the germline V gene, CDR1 is SGDLS and CDR2 is YYNGEE. With V trimmed by 0 bases and J by 5 bases, 7 bases remained unmatched. Together with reference TRBV9 and TRBJ2-7, the CDR3 gives the full variable domain: DSGVTQTPKHLITATGQRVTLRCSPRSGDLSVYWYQQSLDQGLQFLIQYYNGEERAKGNILERFSAQQFPDLHSELNLSSLELGDSALYFCASSVESGGLNEQYFGPGTRLTVT.

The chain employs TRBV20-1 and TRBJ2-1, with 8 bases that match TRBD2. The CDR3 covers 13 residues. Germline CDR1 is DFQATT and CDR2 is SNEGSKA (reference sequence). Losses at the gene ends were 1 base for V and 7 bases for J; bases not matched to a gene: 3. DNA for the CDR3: TGCAGTGCTAGAGTCCCTAGCGGGAATGAGCAGTTCTTC. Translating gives CSARVPSGNEQFF.

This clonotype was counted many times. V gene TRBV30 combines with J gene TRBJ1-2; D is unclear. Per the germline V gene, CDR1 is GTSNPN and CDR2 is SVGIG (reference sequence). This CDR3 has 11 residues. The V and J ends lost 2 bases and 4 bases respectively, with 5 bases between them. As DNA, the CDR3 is TGTGCCTGGAGTACCAGCTATGGCTACACCTTC. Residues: CAWSTSYGYTF.

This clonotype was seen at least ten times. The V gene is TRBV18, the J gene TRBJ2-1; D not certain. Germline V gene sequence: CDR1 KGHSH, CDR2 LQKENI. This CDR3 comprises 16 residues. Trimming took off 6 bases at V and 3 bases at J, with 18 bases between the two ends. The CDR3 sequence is CASSLKSAGFYNEQFF. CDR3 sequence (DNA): TGTGCCAGCTCCCTGAAGTCGGCAGGATTCTACAATGAGCAGTTCTTC. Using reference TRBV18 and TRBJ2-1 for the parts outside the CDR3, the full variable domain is NAGVMQNPRHLVRRRGQEARLRCSPMKGHSHVYWYRQLPEEGLKFMVYLQKENIIDESGMPKERFSAEFPKEGPSILRIQQVVRGDSAAYFCASSLKSAGFYNEQFFGPGTRLTVL.

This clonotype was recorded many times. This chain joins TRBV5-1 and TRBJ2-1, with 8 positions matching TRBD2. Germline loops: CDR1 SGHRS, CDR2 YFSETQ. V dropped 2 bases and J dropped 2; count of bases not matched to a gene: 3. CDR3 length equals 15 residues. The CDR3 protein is CASSFGAGAYNEQFF. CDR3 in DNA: TGCGCCAGCAGCTTTGGAGCGGGGGCCTACAATGAGCAGTTCTTC.

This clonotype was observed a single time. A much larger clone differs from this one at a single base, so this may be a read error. The CDR3 loop is CSVEAEERGGYEQYF. The CDR3 DNA follows: TGCAGCGTTGAAGCGGAGGAAAGGGGGGGATACGAGCAGTACTTC. The V call is TRBV29-1, the J call TRBJ2-7, with a tentative D call TRBD2 (7 bases). Germline CDR1 SQVTM, CDR2 ANQGSEA. CDR3 size: 15 residues. The V and J ends lost 1 base and 4 bases respectively, with 17 bases between them.

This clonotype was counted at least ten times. The CDR3 DNA follows: TGTGCCAGCAGCTTAAGCGGGGGGGACACCGGGGAGCTGTTTTTT. It translates to CASSLSGGDTGELFF. J is TRBJ2-2 and V is TRBV7-2, with 10 bases that match TRBD2. The CDR3 is 15 residues long. Trimming at V came to 2 bases and at J to 3 bases, leaving 0 bases not matched to a gene. Germline CDR1 reads SGHTA; CDR2 reads FQGNSA.

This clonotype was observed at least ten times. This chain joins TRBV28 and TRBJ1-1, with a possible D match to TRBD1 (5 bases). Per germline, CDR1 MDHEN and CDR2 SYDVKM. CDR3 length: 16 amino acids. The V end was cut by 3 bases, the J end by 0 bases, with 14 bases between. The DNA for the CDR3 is TGTGCCAGCAGTTTCCCCTTCGGGGGAATGAACACTGAAGCTTTCTTT. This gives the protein CASSFPFGGMNTEAFF. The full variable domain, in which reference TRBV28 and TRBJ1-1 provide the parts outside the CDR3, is DVKVTQSSRYLVKRTGEKVFLECVQDMDHENMFWYRQDPGLGLRLIYFSYDVKMKEKGDIPEGYSVSREKKERFSLILESASTNQTSMYLCASSFPFGGMNTEAFFGQGTRLTVV.

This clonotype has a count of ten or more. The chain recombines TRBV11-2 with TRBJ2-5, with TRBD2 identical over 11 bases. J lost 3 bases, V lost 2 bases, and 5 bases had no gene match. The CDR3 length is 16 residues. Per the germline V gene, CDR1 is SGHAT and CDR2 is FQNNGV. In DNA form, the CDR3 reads TGTGCCAGCAGCTTAACGGGGGGACTAGCGGAAGAGACCCAGTACTTC. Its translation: CASSLTGGLAEETQYF.

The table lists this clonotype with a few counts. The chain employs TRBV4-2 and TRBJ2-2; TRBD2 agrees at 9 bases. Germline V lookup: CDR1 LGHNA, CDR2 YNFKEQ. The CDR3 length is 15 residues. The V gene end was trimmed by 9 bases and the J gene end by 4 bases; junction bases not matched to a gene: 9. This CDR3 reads CASQASGAVTGELFF. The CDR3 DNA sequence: TGTGCCAGTCAGGCTAGCGGGGCTGTCACCGGGGAGCTGTTTTTT.

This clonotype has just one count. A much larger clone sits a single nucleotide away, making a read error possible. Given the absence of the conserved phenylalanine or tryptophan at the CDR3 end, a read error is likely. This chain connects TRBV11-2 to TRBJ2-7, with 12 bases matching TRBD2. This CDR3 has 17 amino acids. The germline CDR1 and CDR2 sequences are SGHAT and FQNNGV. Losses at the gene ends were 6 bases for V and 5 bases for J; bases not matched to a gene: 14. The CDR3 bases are TGTGCCAGCAGTCGTCTATGGACTAGCGGGACCCGTAACGAGCAGTACCTC. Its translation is CASSRLWTSGTRNEQYL.

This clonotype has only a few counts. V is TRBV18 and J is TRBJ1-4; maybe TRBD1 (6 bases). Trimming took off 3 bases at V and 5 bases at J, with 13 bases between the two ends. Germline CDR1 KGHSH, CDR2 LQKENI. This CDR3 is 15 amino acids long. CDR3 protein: CASSPLAGGNEKLFF. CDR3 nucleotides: TGTGCCAGCTCACCCCTGGCCGGGGGCAATGAAAAACTGTTTTTT.